This T cell receptor (beta chain) was found in a study of T cells in Graves' hyperthyroidism and ophthalmopathy. This clonotype was recorded many times. This CDR3 spans 15 amino acids. CDR1 is MNHNS, CDR2 SASEGT, per germline. V was cut by 3 bases and J by 1 base, with 12 bases left in between. Amplified TCR beta CDR3 regions derived from RNA transcripts. Researchers ran a first-round RT-PCR on the TCR CDR3 using the HTBI primer set. TCRdb re-derived calls from the multiplex PCR reads in MiXCR, one entry per CDR3 protein. The data show approximately 400,000 distinct CDR3 sequences, 19% seen once. Sequenced input: blood. J is TRBJ1-1 and V is TRBV6-1; D gene unclear. The TCR originated in a woman under 30 with Graves' hyperthyroidism. CDR3: CASSDEDGPNTEAFF. In DNA, the CDR3 is TGTGCCAGCAGTGACGAAGACGGACCGAACACTGAAGCTTTCTTT.